This T cell receptor beta chain stems from a study of T cell changes during pregnancy in multiple sclerosis. With regard to this clone: The CDR3 carries no conserved terminal phenylalanine or tryptophan, so it likely arises from a read error. Because the CDR3's place on the DNA is in doubt, the DNA is left out and the CDR3 is given as listed by TCRdb.

Produced via immunoSEQ multiplex PCR; TCRdb's table is partial and in-frame only. There are some 28,000 clones in the sample; roughly 90% occur only once, and more than 3% lies in the top ten. The CDR3 length is 10 residues, termini included. This sequence joins TRBV21-1 and TRBJ1-5; the table's D call, TRBD1, was not checked against the DNA. TRBV21-1 is given as a pseudogene. The source of this sequence is a female donor in good health, enrolled as a control in a pregnancy study. This material consisted of CD4+ T cells from peripheral blood mononuclear cells, taken in the first trimester of pregnancy. CDR3 protein: CASSKNRTVI.